The 25 T cell receptor beta chains listed next were all sequenced from one sample in a study of OX40 agonist ivuxolimab in advanced cancers. Generated by immunoSEQ multiplex PCR, the TCRdb table keeps only in-frame clones and is missing some. The sample records around 100,000 clones, 90% being singletons. The sample was CD4+ or CD8+ T cells sorted from blood, taken in a trial of the OX40 agonist ivuxolimab. Receptor source: an adult with an advanced solid tumor such as melanoma, head and neck, liver or kidney cancer.

The rearrangement joins TRBV30 to TRBJ2-7; 7 bases agree with TRBD1. The junction had 7 bases not matched to a gene; V was cut back by 5 bases and J by 3 bases. CDR1 GTSNPN and CDR2 SVGIG come from the germline V gene (reference sequence). The CDR3 sequence is 13 residues long. CDR3 in amino acids: CAWSGQPNYEQYF. Written as DNA, the CDR3 is TGTGCCTGGTCGGGACAGCCTAACTACGAGCAGTACTTC. The full variable domain, its missing parts supplied by reference TRBV30 and TRBJ2-7, is SQTIHQWPATLVQPVGSPLSLECTVEGTSNPNLYWYRQAAGRGLQLLFYSVGIGQISSEVPQNLSASRPQDRQFILSSKKLLLSDSGFYLCAWSGQPNYEQYFGPGTRLTVT.

This chain joins TRBV6-1 and TRBJ1-2; D is undetermined. The CDR3 sequence is 14 residues long. The germline V gene encodes CDR1 MNHNS and CDR2 SASEGT. V lost 0 bases and J 2 bases, leaving 7 bases between the germline ends. The DNA for the CDR3 is TGTGCCAGCAGTGAAGCCCTAGGGAACTATGGCTACACCTTC. It yields the protein CASSEALGNYGYTF.

The chain has TRBV6-1 and TRBJ1-1; a weak D match, TRBD1 (6 bases). Trimming removed 5 bases at V and 0 bases at J, with 10 bases between. Germline CDR1 reads MNHNS; CDR2 reads SASEGT. The CDR3 is made up of 14 amino acids. CDR3 in amino acids: CASSQTGMNTEAFF. Written as DNA, the CDR3 is TGTGCCAGCAGTCAGACAGGAATGAACACTGAAGCTTTCTTT.

This clone was found once. The chain carries TRBV30 and TRBJ1-5; D is unresolved. V was trimmed by 0 bases and J by 4 bases, leaving 7 bases between them. The CDR3 is 13 residues long. CDR1 is GTSNPN, CDR2 SVGIG, per germline (reference sequence). The CDR3 DNA reads TGTGCCTGGAGTGTAAGTCTTAATCAGCCCCAGCATTTT. This sequence encodes CAWSVSLNQPQHF.

The chain links TRBV19 to TRBJ2-6, with no clear D. The CDR3 length is 13 residues. The V end was cut by 3 bases, the J end by 4 bases, with 4 bases between. From germline, CDR1 is LNHDA and CDR2 SQIVND (reference sequence). CDR3 nucleotide sequence: TGTGCCAGTAGTATCGGAGGGGCCAACGTCCTGACTTTC. Translated: CASSIGGANVLTF.

This chain joins TRBV4-1 and TRBJ2-2; D might be TRBD2 (5 bases). Trimming left V 4 bases short and J 0 bases short, with 12 bases between. In germline, CDR1 is MGHRA, CDR2 YSYEKL. The CDR3 extends over 16 amino acids. CDR3 residues: CASSLGIVANTGELFF. The CDR3 DNA sequence: TGCGCCAGCAGCCTCGGGATAGTTGCGAACACCGGGGAGCTGTTTTTT.

The rearrangement joins TRBV6-4 to TRBJ1-2; D is undetermined. V was cut by 6 bases and J by 1 base, with 18 bases left in between. The germline gives CDR1 MRHNA, CDR2 SNTAGT. This CDR3 has 16 residues. Here the CDR3 reads CASRDLEDGLNYGYTF. Written as DNA, the CDR3 is TGTGCCAGCAGGGACCTTGAGGACGGACTTAACTATGGCTACACCTTC.

The chain couples TRBV29-1 to TRBJ2-5; TRBD1 is a possible D gene (6 bases). The CDR3 is 13 amino acids. Per the germline V gene, CDR1 is SQVTM and CDR2 is ANQGSEA. V was pared by 3 bases and J by 5 bases, with 13 bases between. CDR3 nucleotides: TGCAGCGTTGATACAGGGAAGGGCGAGACCCAGTACTTC. Residues: CSVDTGKGETQYF.

V usage is TRBV19 and J usage is TRBJ1-2; the D is unclear. Germline values: CDR1 LNHDA, CDR2 SQIVND (reference sequence). This CDR3 spans 14 amino acids. The V end lost 0 bases, the J end lost 7 bases, and 12 bases lay between the germline ends. CDR3 bases: TGTGCCAGTAGTATAGATACGAGGTGGTCTGGCTACACCTTC. This translates into CASSIDTRWSGYTF.

The chain employs TRBV5-1 and TRBJ2-3; 12 nucleotides match TRBD2. Unmatched junction bases numbered 8, after V lost 4 bases and J lost 2 bases. Germline CDR1 is SGHRS and CDR2 is YFSETQ. The CDR3 is 17 amino acids. The CDR3, as DNA: TGCGCCAGCAGCCCCCTAAGACTAGCGGGAGCCACAGATACGCAGTATTTT. Protein product: CASSPLRLAGATDTQYF.

The chain joins TRBV28 to TRBJ2-1, with 7 positions matching TRBD1. CDR3 size: 16 residues. Germline CDR1 is MDHEN and CDR2 is SYDVKM. Trimming took 6 bases from V and 3 from J; bases not matched to a gene: 11. CDR3 nucleotide sequence: TGTGCCAGCAGGCATGACAGGGCCGGCGGCTACAATGAGCAGTTCTTC. Encoded protein: CASRHDRAGGYNEQFF.

The J gene is TRBJ2-2, the V gene TRBV5-1; D is uncertain. Germline assignment: CDR1 SGHRS and CDR2 YFSETQ. CDR3 length equals 11 residues. V dropped 0 bases and J dropped 7 bases, with 1 base sitting between them. As DNA, the CDR3 is TGCGCCAGCAGCTTGGACGGGGAGCTGTTTTTT. Translated: CASSLDGELFF.

The gene calls are TRBV27 and TRBJ2-7; 7 bases agree with TRBD1. Germline trimming cut 2 bases from V and 0 bases from J; bases unmatched to any gene: 13. This CDR3 has 18 amino acids. Germline loops: CDR1 MNHEY, CDR2 SMNVEV (reference sequence). Written as DNA, the CDR3 is TGTGCCAGCAGTTTACGCAACCCACGACAGGGTAGCTCCTACGAGCAGTACTTC. Its translation is CASSLRNPRQGSSYEQYF.

The V gene is TRBV5-1, the J gene TRBJ2-1, with 9 positions matching TRBD2. CDR1 and CDR2 from the germline V gene are SGHRS and YFSETQ. V was clipped by 2 bases and J by 8 bases; unmatched bases: 5. This CDR3 spans 14 amino acids. The CDR3 DNA reads TGCGCCAGCAGCTTCCCCGGCGGGAGGGATGAGCAGTTCTTC. It codes for CASSFPGGRDEQFF.

This chain links TRBV6-1 with TRBJ2-3; D unclear. The CDR3 loop spans 14 amino acids. Germline V lookup: CDR1 MNHNS, CDR2 SASEGT. V shed 3 bases and J shed 8 bases, with 15 bases lying between them. CDR3 residues: CASSDRAVGSTQYF. In DNA form, the CDR3 reads TGTGCCAGCAGTGACCGGGCGGTGGGGTCTACGCAGTATTTT.

This clone was seen just once. This chain joins TRBV29-1 and TRBJ2-7; 11 nucleotides align to TRBD2. V lost 1 base, J lost 4 bases, and 0 bases stayed unmatched. Germline V CDR1 and CDR2: SQVTM, ANQGSEA. The CDR3 sequence is 13 residues long. CDR3 loop: CSVEGLAGYEQYF. In DNA form, the CDR3 reads TGCAGCGTTGAAGGACTAGCGGGGTACGAGCAGTACTTC.

The chain joins TRBV27 to TRBJ2-7; D not resolved. This CDR3 has 12 residues. Looked up from germline, CDR1 is MNHEY and CDR2 is SMNVEV (reference sequence). V lost 5 bases and J lost 3, with 8 bases in between. CDR3 coding DNA: TGTGCCAGCAGTAGTACGGACTACGAGCAGTACTTC. Its translation: CASSSTDYEQYF.

The rearrangement uses TRBV5-4 and TRBJ2-1; D remains unclear. CDR1 and CDR2 (germline): SGHNT, YYREEE (reference sequence). The CDR3 runs to 12 residues. V lost 2 bases and J 9 bases, leaving 9 bases between the germline ends. CDR3 amino acids: CASSFSSGEQFF. The CDR3 nucleotides are TGTGCCAGCAGCTTCAGCTCTGGTGAGCAGTTCTTC.

This clone showed up just once. V is TRBV27 and J is TRBJ1-1, with a weak D call TRBD1 (6 bases). V was clipped by 2 bases and J by 1 base, with 11 bases between them. The germline V gene encodes CDR1 MNHEY and CDR2 SMNVEV (reference sequence). The length of the CDR3 is 15 residues. The CDR3 sequence is CASSLGDRPNTEAFF. CDR3 DNA sequence: TGTGCCAGCAGTTTAGGAGACAGGCCGAACACTGAAGCTTTCTTT.

This clone was detected a few times. The same CDR3 also results from other DNA sequences found in this sample. The chain uses TRBV7-7 and TRBJ2-5; maybe TRBD2 (6 bases). The CDR3 consists of 15 residues. The V and J ends lost 0 bases and 7 bases respectively, with 15 bases between them. Germline lookup yields CDR1 SSHAT and CDR2 FNYEAQ (reference sequence). CDR3 in DNA: TGTGCCAGCAGCTTAGCGGGAGGACCCGTCGGGACCCAGTACTTC. Encoded protein: CASSLAGGPVGTQYF.

The chain couples TRBV9 to TRBJ1-4; TRBD1 matches 9 bases. The germline CDR1 and CDR2 sequences are SGDLS and YYNGEE. The CDR3 has 16 amino acids. The ends lost 0 bases at V and 8 bases at J; junction bases unmatched: 8. The CDR3: CASSVATGGLGEKLFF. CDR3 sequence (DNA): TGTGCCAGCAGCGTAGCTACAGGGGGCCTTGGAGAAAAACTGTTTTTT.

The chain employs TRBV7-9 and TRBJ2-7, with D hard to call. This CDR3 spans 13 amino acids. Looked up from germline, CDR1 is SEHNR and CDR2 is FQNEAQ (reference sequence). V was trimmed by 1 base and J by 1 base, leaving 5 bases between them. The DNA for the CDR3 is TGTGCCAGCAGCTTAGTAGTTTCCTACGAGCAGTACTTC. Residues: CASSLVVSYEQYF.

V and J are TRBV28 and TRBJ2-5, with TRBD2 identical over 10 bases. This CDR3 is built from 17 residues. Germline V CDR1 and CDR2: MDHEN, SYDVKM. J lost 5 bases, V lost 5 bases, and 14 bases had no gene match. CDR3 nucleotides: TGTGCCAGCAGTCTCCCGGGACTAGCGCCTCGGGGGGAGACCCAGTACTTC. It specifies CASSLPGLAPRGETQYF.

This clone was seen once. The chain carries TRBV5-1 and TRBJ2-7; weak D call: TRBD2 (5 bases). The V and J ends lost 4 bases and 3 bases respectively, with 14 bases between them. The CDR3 is 14 amino acids. Germline assignment: CDR1 SGHRS and CDR2 YFSETQ. The CDR3 loop is CASSEGPGNYEQYF. The DNA for the CDR3 is TGCGCCAGCAGCGAGGGCCCGGGGAACTACGAGCAGTACTTC.

The chain couples TRBV10-3 to TRBJ1-3, with 8 bases identical to TRBD1. The CDR3 consists of 17 residues. The germline gives CDR1 ENHRY, CDR2 SYGVKD. V dropped 2 bases and J dropped 0; count of bases not matched to a gene: 6. The CDR3 reads CAISEPGQGISGNTIYF. CDR3 coding DNA: TGTGCCATCAGTGAGCCAGGACAGGGAATCTCTGGAAACACCATATATTTT.